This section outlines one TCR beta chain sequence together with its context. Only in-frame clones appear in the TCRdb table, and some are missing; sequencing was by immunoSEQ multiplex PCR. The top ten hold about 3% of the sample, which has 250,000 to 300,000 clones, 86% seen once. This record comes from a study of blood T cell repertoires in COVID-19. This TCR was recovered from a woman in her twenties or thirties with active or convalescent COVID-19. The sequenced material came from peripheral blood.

The CDR3 region has the DNA TGTGCCAGCAGCCCGACGGGACAGGTTGGAGCTTTCTTT. Amino acids: CASSPTGQVGAFF. The J gene is TRBJ1-1, the V gene TRBV2, with 8 nucleotides matching TRBD1. Germline V gene lookup returns CDR1 SNHLY and CDR2 FYNNEI. With V trimmed by 6 bases and J by 10 bases, 10 bases remained unmatched. The CDR3 spans 13 residues.